This T cell receptor (beta chain) is drawn from a study of shared clonotypes between healthy human individuals. Whole-study context: Every donor yielded three CD4 naive, three CD4 memory, two CD8 naive and one CD8 memory plate.

In its sample, this clone was seen once. The antigen remains unidentified. The V end was cut by 1 base, the J end by 4 bases, with 10 bases between. The CDR3 consists of 13 residues. Germline CDR1 SQVTM, CDR2 ANQGSEA. Naive CD8 populations comprised CD45RO-negative cells positively selected for CCR7, excluding terminally differentiated effector memory CD45RA+ cells. TCRdb's table, derived via immunoSEQ multiplex PCR, lists solely in-frame clones and lacks some. The sample records under 2,000,000 clones, about 95% being singletons. Study-wide results and caveats: Large sequencing depth failed to make sorted-subset sequencing complete, rarefaction showed. Generally, estimated richness proved larger in naive subsets than it did in memory subsets.

The rearrangement uses TRBV29-1 and TRBJ1-2; D gene uncertain. Sample: naive CD8+ T cells sorted from blood. This clonotype was sampled from a man aged 18 to 30 in good health. CDR3 amino acids: CSVEGPFLYGYTF. For the CDR3, the DNA is TGCAGCGTTGAAGGGCCGTTTCTCTATGGCTACACCTTC.